A single sample gave rise to the 14 T cell receptor beta chains below, sequenced in a study of blood T cell repertoires in COVID-19. TCRdb's table, derived via immunoSEQ multiplex PCR, lists solely in-frame clones and lacks some. Of about 170,000 clones listed, roughly 93% are singletons. The sample was peripheral blood. These receptors were taken from a man aged 18 to 30 with COVID-19, enrolled during active disease.

The chain joins TRBV19 to TRBJ1-5; TRBD1 is a possible D gene (6 bases). The CDR3 runs to 16 residues. The germline V and J ends were trimmed by 2 bases and 1 base, with 12 bases remaining between them. Germline CDR1 reads LNHDA; CDR2 reads SQIVND (reference sequence). CDR3 DNA: TGTGCCAGTAGTATACAGGGGTTAACGAGCAATCAGCCCCAGCATTTT. Translating it yields CASSIQGLTSNQPQHF.

The chain joins TRBV12-3 or TRBV12-4 to TRBJ1-2; 7 bases map to TRBD1. This CDR3 region has 12 residues. V trimming: 9 bases; J trimming: 4 bases; junction bases outside the gene matches: 5. The CDR3 protein is CASKQGTYGYTF. The CDR3 DNA reads as TGTGCCAGTAAACAGGGGACCTATGGCTACACCTTC.

This clone was seen a few times. V gene TRBV7-9 combines with J gene TRBJ1-1; D remains unclear. V was pared by 5 bases and J by 3 bases, with 13 bases between. CDR1 is SEHNR, CDR2 FQNEAQ, per germline (reference sequence). CDR3 length: 14 amino acids. The CDR3 region has the DNA TGTGCCAGCAGCCAGGAAGGGAGGGACACTGAAGCTTTCTTT. Residues: CASSQEGRDTEAFF.

The chain recombines TRBV4-1 with TRBJ1-5; TRBD1 matches 9 bases. From germline, CDR1 is MGHRA and CDR2 YSYEKL. The CDR3 runs to 15 residues. J lost 4 bases, V lost 1 base, and 2 bases had no gene match. The CDR3 here is CASSQGDRVNQPQHF. The CDR3, as DNA: TGCGCCAGCAGCCAAGGGGACAGGGTGAATCAGCCCCAGCATTTT.

Worth noting for this clone: This CDR3 is also generated by other DNA sequences in the sample. The V gene is TRBV20-1, the J gene TRBJ1-2; no clear D. The CDR3 has 11 amino acids. The V end lost 1 base, the J end lost 3 bases, and 3 bases lay between the germline ends. Germline values: CDR1 DFQATT, CDR2 SNEGSKA (reference sequence). The CDR3, as DNA: TGCAGTGCTAGAGCGGACTATGGCTACACCTTC. This encodes CSARADYGYTF.

The rearrangement joins TRBV28 to TRBJ2-1; D is possibly TRBD1 (6 bases). Germline V lookup: CDR1 MDHEN, CDR2 SYDVKM. The CDR3 is 14 amino acids. V dropped 6 bases and J dropped 7 bases, with 16 bases sitting between them. CDR3 coding DNA: TGTGCCAGCAGATCCTACAGGGTAGGGAATGAGCAGTTCTTC. Its protein product is CASRSYRVGNEQFF.

The rearrangement uses TRBV29-1 and TRBJ2-7; the D gene is possibly TRBD1 (6 bases). Looked up from germline, CDR1 is SQVTM and CDR2 is ANQGSEA. The CDR3 length is 14 residues. Trimming shortened V by 0 bases and J by 6 bases, and 15 bases separated the two germline ends. The DNA of the CDR3 is TGCAGCGTTGAAGAGGGCAGGGGAGTTGGCGAGCAGTACTTC. Translation gives CSVEEGRGVGEQYF.

V is TRBV3-1 (or the pseudogene TRBV3-2) and J is TRBJ1-5; TRBD1 aligns across 11 bases. Germline V gene lookup returns CDR1 LGHDT and CDR2 YNNKEL (reference sequence). V shed 5 bases, J shed 9 bases, and the junction held 6 bases outside the gene matches. The CDR3 contains 14 residues. The CDR3 sequence: CASSRGQGALPQHF. CDR3 sequence (DNA): TGTGCCAGCAGCAGAGGACAGGGGGCATTGCCCCAGCATTTT.

The chain uses TRBV19 and TRBJ2-7; tentatively, D is TRBD2 (6 bases). V lost 2 bases and J 7 bases, leaving 15 bases between the germline ends. Germline CDR1 is LNHDA and CDR2 is SQIVND (reference sequence). This CDR3 contains 14 residues. CDR3 region: CASSISSGAGEQYF. The DNA for the CDR3 is TGTGCCAGTAGTATATCATCTGGGGCGGGGGAGCAGTACTTC.

V usage is TRBV30 and J usage is TRBJ1-2; TRBD1 matches at 8 bases. CDR1 and CDR2 from the germline V gene are GTSNPN and SVGIG (reference sequence). V was pared by 2 bases and J by 8 bases, with 7 bases of the junction left unmatched. The CDR3 is made up of 13 amino acids. CDR3 DNA sequence: TGTGCCTGGAGTCGTTCGGGGACAGGCGGCTACACCTTC. Its translation: CAWSRSGTGGYTF.

This chain uses TRBV11-2 with TRBJ2-7; 12 nucleotides align to TRBD2. The V gene's germline CDR1 is SGHAT and CDR2 FQNNGV. V gave up 6 bases and J gave up 3 bases; unmatched junction bases: 6. This CDR3 is built from 15 residues. CDR3 nucleotides: TGTGCCAGCAGTCAACTAGCGGGAGGTAACTACGAGCAGTACTTC. It codes for CASSQLAGGNYEQYF.

The V call is TRBV15, the J call TRBJ1-2; 8 positions agree with TRBD1. Germline V gives CDR1 LNHNV, CDR2 YYDKDF (reference sequence). The ends lost 0 bases at V and 8 bases at J; junction bases unmatched: 14. The CDR3 has 17 residues. In nucleotides, the CDR3 is TGTGCCACCAGCAGAGATCGGGCAGGGGGCCTAGGGCTCGGCTACACCTTC. As protein: CATSRDRAGGLGLGYTF.

This chain's CDR3 is CASNRQGHSGYTF. Here the CDR3 DNA reads TGTGCCAGCAACCGACAGGGGCACAGTGGCTACACCTTC. The gene calls are TRBV6-5 and TRBJ1-2; 8 bases are shared with TRBD1. The germline CDR1 and CDR2 sequences are MNHEY and SVGAGI. V was clipped by 7 bases and J by 7 bases; unmatched bases: 8. This CDR3 spans 13 amino acids.

The chain carries TRBV27 and TRBJ2-1; TRBD1 aligns across 7 bases. The CDR3 length is 13 residues. The germline CDR1 and CDR2 sequences are MNHEY and SMNVEV (reference sequence). After removal of 2 bases from V and 8 bases from J, the junction contained 3 bases not matched to a gene. The CDR3: CASSLMTGYEQFF. The CDR3 bases are TGTGCCAGCAGTTTAATGACAGGGTATGAGCAGTTCTTC.